This T cell receptor beta chain derives from a study of T cells in Graves' hyperthyroidism and ophthalmopathy. Overall study context: At initial diagnosis, before any treatment had begun, peripheral blood was obtained. Findings and limits, study-wide: Ophthalmopathy was model-predicted a median around 6.7 months pre-onset.

For this clonotype: As yet, its antigen is unknown.

The V end lost 7 bases, the J end lost 0 bases, and 10 bases lay between the germline ends. The CDR3 has 12 residues. Germline CDR1 reads DFQATT; CDR2 reads SNEGSKA (reference sequence). RNA transcripts gave rise to amplified TCR beta CDR3 regions. HTBI primers were employed in a first-round RT-PCR of the TCR CDR3. TCRdb recomputed calls from the multiplex PCR reads with MiXCR, one row per CDR3 protein. Of over 200,000 distinct CDR3 sequences detected, 13% to 15% appear once; the ten largest clones hold approximately 12%. Disease duration under 2 months; hyperthyroidism patients were aged 18 to 65. Sequencing was done on a sample of blood. This rearrangement joins TRBV20-1 to TRBJ2-7; D gene unclear. The sequence was obtained from a woman in her thirties or forties with Graves' hyperthyroidism that later progressed to Graves' ophthalmopathy. CDR3 sequence: CSVASVSYEQYF. CDR3 in DNA: TGCAGTGTGGCCTCAGTCTCCTACGAGCAGTACTTC.